Sequencing of this TCR beta chain was carried out in a study of blood T cell repertoires in COVID-19. About the research overall: Spain, Italy and the United States supplied samples that represented acute and convalescent COVID-19.

Trimming took 0 bases from V and 4 from J, leaving 6 bases between them. Germline V gene data show CDR1 as SEHNR and CDR2 as FQNEAQ (reference sequence). This CDR3 has 14 amino acids. This clone was observed a single time. Participants' own reports of clinical history determined their cohort assignment. TCRdb keeps only in-frame clones here, not all; method: immunoSEQ multiplex PCR. This table has about 320,000 clones, about 90% appearing once. J is TRBJ1-4 and V is TRBV7-9; D gene unclear. Sequenced input: PBMCs or T cells enriched from blood (not recorded which). This clonotype was obtained from a man aged 30 to 45 who had recovered from COVID-19. In nucleotides, the CDR3 is TGTGCCAGCAGCTTAGCAGAGATTAATGAAAAACTGTTTTTT. Amino acids: CASSLAEINEKLFF.